This record looks at one T cell receptor (beta chain) sequence and its context. This receptor's antigen is unknown. Qualities for individual bases were not recorded, and no much larger clone is one base off. The CDR3 sequence holds 14 residues, the cysteine and phenylalanine included. The kept DNA is CDR3 alone, 42 bases in frame from the first base. V loses 5 bases, J loses 4 bases, and the germline ends lie 15 bases apart. Per the germline V gene, MNHNS is the CDR1 and SASEGT is the CDR2. This specimen belongs to a study of shared clonotypes between healthy human individuals (TCRdb year 2020). Concerning the study at large: The cohort included a few men and a couple of women between 18 and 49 years of age. Between about 0.8 and 9 billion PBMCs per donor were obtained by leukapheresis. To increase sequencing depth and limit assay-specific biases, different laboratories used diverse techniques to prepare libraries and sequence TCR repertoires. The study deeply sequenced blood TCR repertoires of several healthy adults to estimate repertoire size and the extent of clonotype sharing between individuals. For each donor, three plates each were used for CD4 naive and CD4 memory, two plates were used for CD8 naive, and one plate was used for CD8 memory.

General conclusions and limits of the study: Compared with non-shared clonotypes, the clonotypes found in all four sorted-subset donors had higher generation probabilities. Naive subsets generally had larger estimated clonotype richness than memory subsets. Only blood was sampled, and tissue TCR repertoires likely differ from those in blood. Pairwise subsampling indicated that sequencing depth was expected to affect the degree of clonotype sharing among donors. Because the study included only a small number of donors, the genetic and exposure-history diversity represented was limited. When a few donors were compared, the shared fraction of clonotypes was about 5.4% for naive CD4, over 3% for naive CD8, about 2.5% for memory CD4, and 0.4% for memory CD8. Even with the large sequencing depth, rarefaction of the sorted-subset datasets indicated that sequencing was incomplete.

The donors were healthy, HIV-negative adults who had no recently reported acute infections or vaccinations. Every donor was a Caucasian adult living in Nashville, Tennessee, USA. CD4+ T cells were enriched by magnetic negative selection, after which naive cells were positively selected on CD45RA and the negative fraction was taken as the memory subset. Blood was collected by leukapheresis, and PBMCs were isolated by Ficoll-Histopaque density gradient centrifugation and then cryopreserved in liquid nitrogen vapor phase. Purity and quantity of every magnetically sorted T cell population were checked by analytical flow cytometry. Each sorted fraction had its genomic DNA isolated and then quantified by UV absorbance on a Nanodrop 2000c. Using the deep immunoSEQ assay, TCR CDR3 regions were amplified from genomic DNA by multiplex PCR. Genomic DNA extracted from each cell subset was distributed evenly over all wells of several immunoSEQ 96-well plates, and each plate served as one replicate. For sorted subsets, each replicate PCR was loaded with 200 ng genomic DNA, equivalent to 25,000 to 35,000 T cell genomes. Purified libraries were measured with a Qubit 3.0 fluorometer, size-checked on a Bioanalyzer 2100, and measured again with the KAPA Library Quantification kit. Every immunoSEQ 96-well plate was sequenced on a dedicated single-read 150-cycle Illumina NextSeq 550 flow cell. As for the original processing: Because only junctional sequences without quality scores were contained in the immunoSEQ output, filtering matching that applied to full-length reads could not be performed. To assign V/J genes and CDR3, sequences were annotated against IMGT germline references using PyIR, a Python wrapper for IgBLAST v1.9. Reads with weak V/J assignments (E-value above 1e-6), missing CDR3, stop codons, out-of-frame junctions, or ambiguous translated residues were removed. A V3J clonotype was defined by an identical inferred V gene, J gene, and CDR3 amino acid sequence. Percentage overlap between repertoires was calculated by dividing the number of shared unique clonotypes by the size of the smaller repertoire. RTK rarefaction, the Chao1 estimator, and Recon v2.1 estimates of unobserved clonotypes were used to assess repertoire richness. Generation probabilities for all TCRbeta clonotypes obtained by the gDNA method from several donors were computed using OLGA. This immuneACCESS table, as held by TCRdb, lists in-frame sequences with V and J called but not all clones. Of the missing ones, under half trace to an unresolved V gene in checked studies; the others have no known cause. V and J calls and clone size follow that table, whereas D and trimming were derived from the DNA. The sample data list roughly 2.2 million clones, and 93% of these were observed just once. The ten biggest clones cover roughly 0.36% of the sample.

This receptor was taken from a man aged 18-30 years in good health. Some clones in this sample may be carry-over from other donors' samples. The chain links TRBV6-1 with TRBJ2-7; TRBD2 is perhaps the D gene, given 6 matching bases. Specimen: naive CD4+ T cells from PBMCs. The cell subset or site label on this specimen signifies: CD45RA+ positively selected. The DNA reads TGTGCCAGCAGTAGCGGGCCTAGGGGTTACGAGCAGTACTTC. Its protein is CASSSGPRGYEQYF.